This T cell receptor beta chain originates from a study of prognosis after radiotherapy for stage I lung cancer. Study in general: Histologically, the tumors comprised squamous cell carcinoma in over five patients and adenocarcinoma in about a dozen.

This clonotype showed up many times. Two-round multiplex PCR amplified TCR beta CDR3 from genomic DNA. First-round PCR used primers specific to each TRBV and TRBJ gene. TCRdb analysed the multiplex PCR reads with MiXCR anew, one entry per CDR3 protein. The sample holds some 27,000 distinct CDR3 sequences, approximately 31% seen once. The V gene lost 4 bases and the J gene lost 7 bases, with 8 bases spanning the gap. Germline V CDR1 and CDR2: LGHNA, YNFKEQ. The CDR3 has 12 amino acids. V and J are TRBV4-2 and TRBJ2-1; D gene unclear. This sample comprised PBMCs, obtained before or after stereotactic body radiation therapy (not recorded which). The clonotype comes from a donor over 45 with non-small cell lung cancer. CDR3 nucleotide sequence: TGTGCCAGCAGCCTAAATTGGAATGAGCAGTTCTTC. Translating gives CASSLNWNEQFF.